This TCR beta chain was sequenced in a study of early T cells in non-severe SARS-CoV-2 infection. Turning to the study itself: Sequencing targeted bulk RNA from unsorted whole blood, leaving chains unpaired. Notes on the study in general: VDJdb matching skewed toward anti-spike CD8 responses, missing private and CD4 specificities.

This clonotype was recorded once. Its antigen remains unidentified. This CDR3 contains 13 residues. Germline-derived CDR1 and CDR2 are SGHTA and FQGTGA. With 4 bases removed from V and 7 bases from J, the gap between germline ends came to 12 bases. cDNA molecules, individually, were tagged with unique molecular identifiers. Using its own MiXCR run on the 5' RACE reads, TCRdb lists one record per CDR3 protein. This repertoire shows tens of thousands of distinct CDR3 sequences, around 14% found once; its top ten account for about 9.3%. Sequenced here: whole blood, sampled at baseline. This TCR came from an adult who was a healthcare worker with PCR-confirmed SARS-CoV-2 infection or an uninfected control (not recorded which). The gene calls are TRBV7-3 and TRBJ2-3, with D uncertain. CDR3: CASSSADSYTQYF. The CDR3 nucleotides are TGTGCCAGCAGCTCCGCAGACTCCTATACGCAGTATTTT.